This T cell receptor (beta chain) was sequenced during a study of technical replicates of blood from a few donors. CDR1 is MNHEY and CDR2 is SMNVEV in the germline V gene (reference sequence). Trimming removed 0 bases from V and 11 bases from J, with 19 bases in between. The CDR3 is 15 amino acids. Sequencing used immunoSEQ multiplex PCR; TCRdb keeps in-frame clones, though not all of them. Of some 87,000 clones listed, just under 95% were seen once; the top ten hold around 0.4%. The receptor comes from a human donor in good health. The rearrangement joins TRBV27 to TRBJ1-1, with D possibly TRBD1 on 5 matching bases. The sample was T cells isolated from PBMCs. CDR3 in DNA: TGTGCCAGCAGTTTATCACCGGGGCCCGGGGGTGGGGCTTTCTTT. Residues: CASSLSPGPGGGAFF.